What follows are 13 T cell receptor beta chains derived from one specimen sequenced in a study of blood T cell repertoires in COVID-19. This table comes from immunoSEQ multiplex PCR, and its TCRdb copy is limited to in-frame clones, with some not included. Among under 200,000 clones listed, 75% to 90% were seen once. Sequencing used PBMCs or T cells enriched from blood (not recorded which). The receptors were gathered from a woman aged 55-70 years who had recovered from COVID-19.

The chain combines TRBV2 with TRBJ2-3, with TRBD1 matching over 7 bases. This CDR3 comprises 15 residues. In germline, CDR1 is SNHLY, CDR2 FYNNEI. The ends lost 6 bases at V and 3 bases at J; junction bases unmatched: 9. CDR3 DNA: TGTGCCAGCAGCCGGCAGACAGGGCGGACAGATACGCAGTATTTT. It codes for CASSRQTGRTDTQYF.

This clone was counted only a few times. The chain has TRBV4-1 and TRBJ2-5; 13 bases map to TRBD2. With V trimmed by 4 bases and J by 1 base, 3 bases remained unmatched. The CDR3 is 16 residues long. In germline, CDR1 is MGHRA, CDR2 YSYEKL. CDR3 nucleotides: TGCGCCAGCAGCCTCAGACTAGCGGGGGGCCAAGAGACCCAGTACTTC. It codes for CASSLRLAGGQETQYF.

The CDR3 DNA reads as TGTGCCAGCTCACCGTCAGGGGGAAACTATGGCTACACCTTC. It encodes CASSPSGGNYGYTF. The V gene is TRBV18, the J gene TRBJ1-2; 7 bases match TRBD1. Germline lookup yields CDR1 KGHSH and CDR2 LQKENI. After removal of 3 bases from V and 2 bases from J, the junction contained 3 bases not matched to a gene. The CDR3 length is 14 residues.

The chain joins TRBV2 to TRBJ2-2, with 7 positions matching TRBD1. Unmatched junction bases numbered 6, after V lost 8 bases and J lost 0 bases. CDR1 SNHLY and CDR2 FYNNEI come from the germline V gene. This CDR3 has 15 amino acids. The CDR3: CASSRGTANTGELFF. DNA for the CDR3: TGTGCCAGCTCTAGGGGGACAGCGAACACCGGGGAGCTGTTTTTT.

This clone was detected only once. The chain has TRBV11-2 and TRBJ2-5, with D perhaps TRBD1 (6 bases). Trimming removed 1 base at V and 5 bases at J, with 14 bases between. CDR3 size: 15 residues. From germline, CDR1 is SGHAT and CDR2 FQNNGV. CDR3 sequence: CASSLVGGRRETQYF. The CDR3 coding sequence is TGTGCCAGCAGCTTAGTAGGGGGACGTCGGGAGACCCAGTACTTC.

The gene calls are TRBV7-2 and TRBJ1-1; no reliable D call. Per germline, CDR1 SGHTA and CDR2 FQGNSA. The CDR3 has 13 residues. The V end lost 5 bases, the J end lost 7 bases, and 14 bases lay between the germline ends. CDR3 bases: TGTGCCAGCAGCGCTATGTGGGGAGTTGAAGCTTTCTTT. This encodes CASSAMWGVEAFF.

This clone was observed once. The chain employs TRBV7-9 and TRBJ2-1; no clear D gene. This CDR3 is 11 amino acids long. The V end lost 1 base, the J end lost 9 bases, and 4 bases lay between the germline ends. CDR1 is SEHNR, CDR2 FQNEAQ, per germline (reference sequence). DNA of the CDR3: TGTGCCAGCAGCTTAGTCGGTGAGCAGTTCTTC. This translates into CASSLVGEQFF. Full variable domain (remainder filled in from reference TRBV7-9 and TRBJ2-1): DTGVSQNPRHKITKRGQNVTFRCDPISEHNRLYWYRQTLGQGPEFLTYFQNEAQLEKSRLLSDRFSAERPKGSFSTLEIQRTEQGDSAMYLCASSLVGEQFFGPGTRLTVL.

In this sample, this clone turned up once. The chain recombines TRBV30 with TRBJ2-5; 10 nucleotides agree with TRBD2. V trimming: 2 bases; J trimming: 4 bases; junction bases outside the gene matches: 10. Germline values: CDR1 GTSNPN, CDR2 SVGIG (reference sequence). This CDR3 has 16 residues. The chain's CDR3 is CAWSQSGLALRETQYF. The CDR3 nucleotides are TGTGCCTGGAGTCAATCGGGACTAGCGTTGAGAGAGACCCAGTACTTC.

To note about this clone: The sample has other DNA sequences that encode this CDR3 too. The CDR3 protein is CASSLGGVGAFF. CDR3 bases: TGTGCCAGCAGCTTAGGCGGGGTTGGCGCTTTCTTT. The chain links TRBV11-2 to TRBJ1-1; D not certain. CDR1 and CDR2 from the germline V gene are SGHAT and FQNNGV. The CDR3 extends over 12 amino acids. The germline V and J ends were trimmed by 1 base and 11 bases, with 11 bases remaining between them.

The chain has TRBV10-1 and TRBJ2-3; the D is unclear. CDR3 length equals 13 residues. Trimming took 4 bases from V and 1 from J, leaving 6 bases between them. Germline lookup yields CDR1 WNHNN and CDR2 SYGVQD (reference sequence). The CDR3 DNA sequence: TGCGCCAGCAGTGCCCTTGGCACAGATACGCAGTATTTT. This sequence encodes CASSALGTDTQYF.

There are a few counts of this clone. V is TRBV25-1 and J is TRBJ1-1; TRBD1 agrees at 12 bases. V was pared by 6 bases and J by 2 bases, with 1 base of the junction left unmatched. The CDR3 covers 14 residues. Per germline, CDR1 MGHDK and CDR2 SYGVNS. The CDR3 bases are TGTGCCAGCAGGGGACAGGGGGCCAACACTGAAGCTTTCTTT. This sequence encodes CASRGQGANTEAFF.

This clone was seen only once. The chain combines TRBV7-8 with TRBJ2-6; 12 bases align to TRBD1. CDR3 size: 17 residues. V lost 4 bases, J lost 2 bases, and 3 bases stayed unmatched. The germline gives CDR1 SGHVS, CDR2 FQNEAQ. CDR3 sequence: CASSSGQGAPGANVLTF. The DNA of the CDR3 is TGTGCCAGCAGCTCGGGACAGGGGGCGCCTGGGGCCAACGTCCTGACTTTC.

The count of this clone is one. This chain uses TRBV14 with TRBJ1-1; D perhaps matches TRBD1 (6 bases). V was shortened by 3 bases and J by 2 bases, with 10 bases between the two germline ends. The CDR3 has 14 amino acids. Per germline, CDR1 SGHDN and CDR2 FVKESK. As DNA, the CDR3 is TGTGCCAGCAGCCACCGGGGGGCTAACACTGAAGCTTTCTTT. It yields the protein CASSHRGANTEAFF.